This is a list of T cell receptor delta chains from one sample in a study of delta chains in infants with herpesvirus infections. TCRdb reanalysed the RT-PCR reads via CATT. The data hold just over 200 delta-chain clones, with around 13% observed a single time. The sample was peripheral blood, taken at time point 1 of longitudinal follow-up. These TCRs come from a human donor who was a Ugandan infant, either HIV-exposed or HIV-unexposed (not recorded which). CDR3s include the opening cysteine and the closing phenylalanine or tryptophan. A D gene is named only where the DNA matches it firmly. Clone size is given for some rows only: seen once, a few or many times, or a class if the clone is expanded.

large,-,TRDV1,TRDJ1,CALGELHKLIF,TGTGCTCTTGGGGAACTTCATAAACTCATCTTT
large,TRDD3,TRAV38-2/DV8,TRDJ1,CAYRRTLSYGGYGEMYTDKLIF,TGTGCTTATAGGAGGACCCTTTCCTACGGGGGATACGGAGAGATGTACACCGATAAACTCATCTTT
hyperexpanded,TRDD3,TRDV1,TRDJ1,CALGEDFLNSPGGLYDTDKLIF,TGTGCTCTTGGGGAGGACTTCCTAAACTCGCCTGGGGGATTGTACGACACCGATAAACTCATCTTT
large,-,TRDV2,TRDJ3,CACDTVRGGLSSWDTRQMFF,TGTGCCTGTGACACCGTCAGAGGGGGCTTGAGCTCCTGGGACACCCGACAGATGTTTTTC
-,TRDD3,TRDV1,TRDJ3,CALGELIDPYPGGYWDTRQMFF,TGTGCTCTTGGGGAACTAATAGACCCCTACCCTGGGGGATACTGGGACACCCGACAGATGTTTTTC
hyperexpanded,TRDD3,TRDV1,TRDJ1,CALGELKYCLGYWGAHLQQYTDKLIF,TGTGCTCTTGGGGAACTAAAATACTGCCTAGGGTACTGGGGGGCTCACCTCCAACAGTACACCGATAAACTCATCTTT
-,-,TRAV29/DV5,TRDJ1,CSVLLCSKSKHRGFSYTDKLIF,-
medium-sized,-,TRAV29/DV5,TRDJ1,CAASGPWPLLPTWGYNTDKLIF,TGTGCAGCAAGCGGGCCCTGGCCCCTTCTTCCTACGTGGGGATACAACACCGATAAACTCATCTTT
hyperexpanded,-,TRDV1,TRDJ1,CALEELAPLWPPALMDKLIF,TGTGCTCTTGAGGAATTAGCTCCTTTGTGGCCCCCGGCCCTTATGGATAAACTCATCTTT
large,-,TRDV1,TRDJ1,CALGALTSSAALVTLIF,TGTGCTCTTGGGGCTTTAACGTCCTCTGCTGCCCTGGTGACACTCATCTTT
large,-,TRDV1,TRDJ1,CALGDSPFSYFYGDTDKLIF,TGTGCTCTTGGGGATTCTCCCTTTTCCTATTTCTACGGGGACACCGATAAACTCATCTTT
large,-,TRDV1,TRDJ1,CALGELALPDKLIF,TGTGCTCTTGGGGAACTGGCCCTCCCCGATAAACTCATCTTT
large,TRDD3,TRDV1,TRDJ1,CALGELRQGMTGIRGYTDKLIF,TGTGCTCTTGGGGAACTACGTCAAGGGATGACTGGGATACGAGGGTACACCGATAAACTCATCTTT
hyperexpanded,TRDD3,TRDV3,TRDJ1,CAFGTGVLGQRKLIF,TGTGCCTTTGGTACTGGGGTTCTTGGCCAGCGTAAACTCATCTTT
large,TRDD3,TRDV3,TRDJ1,CAFNSFALTGGYAYDKLIF,TGTGCCTTTAACTCCTTCGCTCTTACTGGGGGATACGCTTACGATAAACTCATCTTT
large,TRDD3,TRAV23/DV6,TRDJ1,CAVTFPNTGGEILYTDKLIF,TGTGCTGTGACCTTCCCCAATACTGGGGGAGAGATCCTGTACACCGATAAACTCATCTTT
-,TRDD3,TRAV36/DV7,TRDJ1,CAQLGDIGYTDKLIF,TGTGCTCAACTGGGGGATATTGGGTACACCGATAAACTCATCTTT
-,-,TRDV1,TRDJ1,CALGGRPYPLISTGSVDKLIF,TGTGCTCTTGGGGGCAGGCCCTACCCCCTCATTAGTACTGGGTCGGTCGATAAACTCATCTTT
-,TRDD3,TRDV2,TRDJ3,CACDTPGDTHSWDTRQMFF,TGTGCCTGTGACACCCCTGGGGATACTCACTCCTGGGACACCCGACAGATGTTTTTC
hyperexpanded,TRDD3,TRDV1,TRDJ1,CALGELLGDTLKLIF,TGTGCTCTTGGGGAACTTTTGGGGGATACGCTCAAACTCATCTTT
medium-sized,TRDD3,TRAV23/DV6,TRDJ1,CAFMTPSPPLLGDNDDKLIF,TGTGCCTTTATGACCCCCTCGCCCCCTTTACTGGGGGATAACGACGATAAACTCATCTTT
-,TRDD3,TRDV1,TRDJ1,CSGGPTRTGSVDKLIF,TGCTCTGGGGGGCCTACCCGTACTGGGTCGGTCGATAAACTCATCTTT